This T cell receptor (beta chain) was found in a study of identical twins. Study observations and caveats: Analyses of zero insertions could be partly confounded by invariant MAIT and iNKT cells. Within cord blood, abundant beta clonotypes carried fewer insertions, but memory repertoires showed no such trend.

Regarding this clonotype: Its specificity is not known.

V lost 0 bases, J lost 0 bases, and 15 bases lay in between. Germline assignment: CDR1 DFQATT and CDR2 SNEGSKA (reference sequence). The CDR3 length is 16 residues. The authors used template switching to add a universal primer site and gave cDNA unique molecular identifiers. From the 5' RACE reads, TCRdb called clonotypes with MiXCR, one entry per CDR3 protein. The sample consists of approximately 210,000 distinct CDR3 sequences, over 8% of them appearing once. Every donor was a healthy Caucasian. The clonotype originates from a woman aged 18-30 years in good health. V usage is TRBV20-1 and J usage is TRBJ2-7, with D maybe TRBD2 (6 bases). The sample consisted of memory (CD45RO+) T cells sorted from blood. This CDR3 reads CSARDPGGTRSYEQYF. The CDR3 DNA is TGCAGTGCTAGAGATCCGGGCGGGACTCGCTCCTACGAGCAGTACTTC.